These 31 T cell receptor beta chains were sequenced from one sample in a study of blood T cell repertoires in COVID-19 (dated by TCRdb to 2018 to 2020). The protocol used for the library was the immunoSEQ multiplex PCR assay. The table was pulled from immuneACCESS by TCRdb, which kept in-frame rearrangements only. Such tables lose some clones; where checked, under half of the loss comes from unresolved V genes, and the rest has no known cause. The sample table lists about 250,000 clones, approximately 86% of them with a count of one. The ten largest clones capture about 1% of the sample. Sequencing was carried out using peripheral blood. Receptors originate from a human donor with COVID-19, enrolled during active disease. The donor label of this sample is uncertain.

The V call is TRBV11-3, the J call TRBJ1-2; D may be TRBD1 (6 bases). The CDR3 has 16 amino acids. Trimming cost V 1 base and J 0 bases, with 12 bases left between them. Germline lookup yields CDR1 SGHNT and CDR2 YENEEA. The CDR3 sequence is CASSLALTGTNYGYTF. For the CDR3, the DNA is TGTGCCAGCAGCTTAGCCTTGACAGGTACTAACTATGGCTACACCTTC.

The V call is TRBV11-2, the J call TRBJ2-2; D remains ambiguous. The CDR3 spans 13 residues. Germline V gene lookup returns CDR1 SGHAT and CDR2 FQNNGV. Trimming left V 5 bases short and J 8 bases short, with 12 bases between. The DNA for the CDR3 is TGTGCCAGCAGCCCCCGGGTGACGGGGGAGCTGTTTTTT. It is translated as CASSPRVTGELFF.

This chain links TRBV7-2 with TRBJ1-1; 9 bases fit TRBD1. The CDR3 extends over 14 amino acids. With V trimmed by 3 bases and J by 4 bases, 3 bases remained unmatched. The germline gives CDR1 SGHTA, CDR2 FQGNSA. The CDR3 region is CASSFGTGITEAFF. CDR3 bases: TGTGCCAGCAGCTTCGGGACAGGGATCACTGAAGCTTTCTTT.

This clone occurred once. This chain joins TRBV28 and TRBJ2-7; perhaps TRBD1 as D (5 bases). V lost 6 bases and J lost 2, with 17 bases in between. In germline, CDR1 is MDHEN, CDR2 SYDVKM. The CDR3 spans 15 residues. CDR3 sequence (DNA): TGTGCCAGCAGCCTACCGGACATTGGGGCCTACGAGCAGTACTTC. Translating gives CASSLPDIGAYEQYF.

A single count supports this clone. The V and J genes are TRBV19 and TRBJ1-5, with 10 bases fitting TRBD1. V shed 3 bases and J 4 bases; nucleotides not matched to a gene: 6. This CDR3 is 16 amino acids long. Germline loops: CDR1 LNHDA, CDR2 SQIVND (reference sequence). The CDR3 protein is CASSIGDRGANQPQHF. The CDR3 coding sequence is TGTGCCAGTAGTATCGGGGACAGGGGAGCGAATCAGCCCCAGCATTTT. Complete variable domain (other parts from reference TRBV19 and TRBJ1-5): DGGITQSPKYLFRKEGQNVTLSCEQNLNHDAMYWYRQDPGQGLRLIYYSQIVNDFQKGDIAEGYSVSREKKESFPLTVTSAQKNPTAFYLCASSIGDRGANQPQHFGDGTRLSIL.

The chain links TRBV7-3 to TRBJ2-2; D may be TRBD2 (5 bases). From germline, CDR1 is SGHTA and CDR2 FQGTGA. V was cut by 2 bases and J by 1 base, with 8 bases left in between. This CDR3 has 15 residues. The chain's CDR3 is CASSLSRGNTGELFF. CDR3 DNA sequence: TGTGCCAGCAGCTTATCTCGGGGGAACACCGGGGAGCTGTTTTTT.

In its sample, this clone was seen once. J is TRBJ1-1 and V is TRBV29-1, with D perhaps matching TRBD1 (5 bases). This CDR3 spans 12 amino acids. Germline loops: CDR1 SQVTM, CDR2 ANQGSEA. V was cut by 4 bases and J by 1 base, with 7 bases left in between. The CDR3 DNA is TGCAGCGTTGGGAGGGGGAACACTGAAGCTTTCTTT. It specifies CSVGRGNTEAFF.

This chain links TRBV6-5 with TRBJ2-7; 8 nucleotides match TRBD2. Germline-derived CDR1 and CDR2 are MNHEY and SVGAGI. With 6 bases clipped from V and 6 bases from J, the junction kept 10 bases outside the gene matches. This CDR3 comprises 14 residues. As DNA, the CDR3 is TGTGCCAGCAGACTAAGGGAAGGACTAGCCGAGCAGTACTTC. Its translation is CASRLREGLAEQYF.

The gene calls are TRBV2 and TRBJ1-2; 8 bases line up with TRBD1. The CDR3 contains 14 residues. From germline, CDR1 is SNHLY and CDR2 FYNNEI. The J segment lost 6 bases and the V segment lost 6 bases, leaving 9 bases of the junction unmatched. DNA of the CDR3: TGTGCCAGCAGGGACAGGGTTAATGGGCATGGCTACACCTTC. This translates into CASRDRVNGHGYTF.

The V gene is TRBV2, the J gene TRBJ1-2; D gene unclear. Germline V gene data show CDR1 as SNHLY and CDR2 as FYNNEI. Trimming left V 2 bases short and J 3 bases short, with 7 bases between. The CDR3 is 13 residues long. The chain's CDR3 is CASSENEDYGYTF. The CDR3, as DNA: TGTGCCAGCAGTGAAAACGAGGACTATGGCTACACCTTC.

The rearrangement links TRBV5-4 to TRBJ1-6; D is ambiguous. The CDR3 consists of 16 residues. Trimming shortened V by 0 bases and J by 6 bases, and 13 bases separated the two germline ends. Looked up from germline, CDR1 is SGHNT and CDR2 is YYREEE (reference sequence). The CDR3 is CASSLEGGPSNSPLHF. The CDR3 DNA sequence: TGTGCCAGCAGCTTGGAAGGTGGGCCAAGTAATTCACCCCTCCACTTT.

V usage is TRBV5-3 and J usage is TRBJ2-4; 8 bases are shared with TRBD2. TRBV5-3 is recorded as an ORF, its role being uncertain. The junction had 6 bases not matched to a gene; V was cut back by 4 bases and J by 0 bases. The CDR3 sequence is 16 residues long. The CDR3, as DNA: TGTGCCAGAAGCCTAAGCGGGAGTCTAGCCAAAAACATTCAGTACTTC. It yields the protein CARSLSGSLAKNIQYF.

The chain has TRBV19 and TRBJ1-1; 7 bases line up with TRBD1. Trimming cost V 5 bases and J 1 base; bases outside gene matches: 7. The V gene's germline CDR1 is LNHDA and CDR2 SQIVND (reference sequence). The CDR3 sequence is 15 residues long. CDR3: CASSSGQTRNTEAFF. CDR3 DNA: TGTGCCAGTAGTTCGGGACAGACCAGGAACACTGAAGCTTTCTTT.

The CDR3 region has the DNA TGTGCCAGCAGGGAGGTTTTAGATTCACCCCTCCACTTT. Encoded protein: CASREVLDSPLHF. The rearrangement links TRBV28 to TRBJ1-6; D is unclear. The CDR3 covers 13 residues. Germline values: CDR1 MDHEN, CDR2 SYDVKM. V lost 6 bases and J lost 8, with 11 bases in between.

The chain carries TRBV3-1 (or the pseudogene TRBV3-2) and TRBJ1-5; D possibly corresponds to TRBD1 (5 bases). The germline gives CDR1 LGHDT, CDR2 YNNKEL (reference sequence). This CDR3 is 14 amino acids long. V lost 4 bases and J 5 bases, leaving 12 bases between the germline ends. CDR3 amino acids: CASSPYSGDQPQHF. For the CDR3, the DNA is TGTGCCAGCAGCCCTTATTCGGGGGATCAGCCCCAGCATTTT.

The chain joins TRBV9 to TRBJ1-1; D gene unclear. Germline assignment: CDR1 SGDLS and CDR2 YYNGEE. V was shortened by 0 bases and J by 7 bases, with 7 bases between the two germline ends. The CDR3 sequence is 12 residues long. CDR3 bases: TGTGCCAGCAGCGTAGTAAACGGTGAAGCTTTCTTT. It yields the protein CASSVVNGEAFF.

The chain is built from TRBV7-2 and TRBJ2-3; TRBD1 aligns across 9 bases. V gave up 5 bases and J gave up 0 bases; unmatched junction bases: 3. The V gene's germline CDR1 is SGHTA and CDR2 FQGNSA. There are 15 residues in the CDR3. The CDR3 sequence is CASSATGGSTDTQYF. The CDR3 DNA is TGTGCCAGCAGCGCGACAGGGGGGAGCACAGATACGCAGTATTTT. Together with reference TRBV7-2 and TRBJ2-3, the CDR3 gives the full variable domain: GAGVSQSPSNKVTEKGKDVELRCDPISGHTALYWYRQSLGQGLEFLIYFQGNSAPDKSGLPSDRFSAERTGGSVSTLTIQRTQQEDSAVYLCASSATGGSTDTQYFGPGTRLTVL.

The gene calls are TRBV7-8 and TRBJ2-1, with 13 bases identical to TRBD2. This CDR3 region has 16 residues. Germline CDR1 reads SGHVS; CDR2 reads FQNEAQ. Trimming cost V 5 bases and J 7 bases; bases outside gene matches: 8. The CDR3 region has the DNA TGTGCCAGCAGCCCGGTAGGGACTAGCGGGAAGAATGAGCAGTTCTTC. Translated, it gives CASSPVGTSGKNEQFF.

The chain is built from TRBV6-5 and TRBJ1-1; unclear D gene. This CDR3 region has 13 residues. Per the germline V gene, CDR1 is MNHEY and CDR2 is SVGAGI. The germline V and J ends were trimmed by 10 bases and 3 bases, with 15 bases remaining between them. The CDR3 sequence: CATAGTDDTEAFF. The DNA of the CDR3 is TGTGCCACTGCGGGAACAGACGACACTGAAGCTTTCTTT.

The V gene is TRBV29-1, the J gene TRBJ2-2; D possibly corresponds to TRBD1 (7 bases). From germline, CDR1 is SQVTM and CDR2 ANQGSEA. V dropped 5 bases and J dropped 0 bases, with 13 bases sitting between them. The CDR3 is 15 amino acids. CDR3 DNA sequence: TGCAGCGTTCGGGGGACAGCCTCGAACACCGGGGAGCTGTTTTTT. It is translated as CSVRGTASNTGELFF.

The chain uses TRBV6-1 and TRBJ1-1; D is possibly TRBD1 (6 bases). Germline CDR1 reads MNHNS; CDR2 reads SASEGT. The CDR3 extends over 12 amino acids. V lost 4 bases to trimming and J lost 9 bases, with 12 bases between them. CDR3 in amino acids: CASSVSGGQAFF. The CDR3 DNA reads as TGTGCCAGCAGTGTGTCTGGGGGCCAAGCTTTCTTT.

This clone appeared a few times. The gene calls are TRBV4-1 and TRBJ2-3; the match to TRBD2 covers 7 bases. CDR1 MGHRA and CDR2 YSYEKL come from the germline V gene. The CDR3 runs to 15 residues. J gave up 4 bases and V 4 bases, and 8 bases lay outside the gene matches. The CDR3 sequence is CASSPSGGGADTQYF. The CDR3 coding sequence is TGCGCCAGCAGCCCCTCGGGGGGAGGGGCAGATACGCAGTATTTT.

About this clone itself: The identical CDR3 is also encoded by other nucleotide sequences in the sample. The CDR3 nucleotides read TGCGCCAGCAGCTTGGCAGGGTCGGTAGGGACAGATACGCAGTATTTT. It codes for CASSLAGSVGTDTQYF. The chain links TRBV5-1 to TRBJ2-3; D might be TRBD1 (5 bases). Deletions cut 0 bases from V and 3 bases from J, with 14 bases between. The CDR3 length is 16 residues. Germline CDR1 SGHRS, CDR2 YFSETQ.

The sample holds a few counts of this clone. The chain uses TRBV19 and TRBJ1-3; D uncertain. The CDR3 extends over 16 amino acids. Germline loops: CDR1 LNHDA, CDR2 SQIVND (reference sequence). With 2 bases removed from V and 6 bases from J, the gap between germline ends came to 17 bases. DNA of the CDR3: TGTGCCAGTAGTATACTCGCTTCCCGGGAGGCAAACACCATATATTTT. The encoded protein is CASSILASREANTIYF.

The chain has TRBV5-1 and TRBJ2-5; 7 bases are shared with TRBD1. J gave up 5 bases and V 5 bases, and 18 bases lay outside the gene matches. Germline CDR1 and CDR2: SGHRS and YFSETQ. This CDR3 has 17 amino acids. CDR3 sequence reads: CASSSAGTDDRLETQYF. In DNA form, the CDR3 reads TGCGCCAGCAGTTCCGCCGGGACAGATGATAGGTTGGAGACCCAGTACTTC.

V gene TRBV28 combines with J gene TRBJ1-1; D unclear. The CDR3 runs 13 residues. Per the germline V gene, CDR1 is MDHEN and CDR2 is SYDVKM. The V end was cut by 6 bases, the J end by 0 bases, with 8 bases between. CDR3 sequence (DNA): TGTGCCAGCAGCTCCCACATGAACACTGAAGCTTTCTTT. Residues: CASSSHMNTEAFF.

The CDR3 region is CSASSVTGILYDSPLHF. The CDR3 bases are TGCAGTGCTAGTTCCGTTACCGGGATTCTTTATGATTCACCCCTCCACTTT. The chain has TRBV20-1 and TRBJ1-6, with D unclear. CDR1 and CDR2 (germline): DFQATT, SNEGSKA (reference sequence). V lost 3 bases and J 8 bases, leaving 23 bases between the germline ends. The CDR3 length is 17 residues.

The V gene is TRBV27, the J gene TRBJ1-6, with 8 bases fitting TRBD1. The germline V gene has CDR1 MNHEY and CDR2 SMNVEV (reference sequence). After removal of 4 bases from V and 8 bases from J, the junction contained 4 bases not matched to a gene. The CDR3 consists of 14 residues. CDR3 in amino acids: CASSSTGDDSPLHF. CDR3 nucleotide sequence: TGTGCCAGCAGTTCGACAGGGGATGATTCACCCCTCCACTTT.

The V and J genes are TRBV28 and TRBJ1-6; D may be TRBD1 (6 bases). The V gene lost 9 bases and the J gene lost 6 bases, with 12 bases spanning the gap. The V gene's germline CDR1 is MDHEN and CDR2 SYDVKM. The CDR3 spans 13 residues. The CDR3 nucleotides read TGTGCCAGTCATCGGGACACTAATTCACCCCTCCACTTT. Translated: CASHRDTNSPLHF.

The chain carries TRBV5-4 and TRBJ1-2; D perhaps matches TRBD1 (6 bases). CDR1 and CDR2 from the germline V gene are SGHNT and YYREEE (reference sequence). The V and J ends lost 4 bases and 4 bases respectively, with 11 bases between them. The CDR3 has 13 residues. The CDR3 nucleotides are TGTGCCAGCAGCGTTGGACAGTTCTATGGCTACACCTTC. Translation: CASSVGQFYGYTF.

The chain joins TRBV20-1 to TRBJ2-5; 8 bases are shared with TRBD2. J lost 4 bases, V lost 3 bases, and 7 bases had no gene match. Germline V CDR1 and CDR2: DFQATT, SNEGSKA (reference sequence). This CDR3 comprises 14 residues. CDR3 coding DNA: TGCAGTGCTAGTTATAGCGGGAATCGAGAGACCCAGTACTTC. It specifies CSASYSGNRETQYF.